A single sample is the source of the 2 T cell receptor beta chains below, sequenced in a study of blood T cell repertoires in COVID-19. The data were produced by immunoSEQ multiplex PCR, yet TCRdb's version contains in-frame clones alone and is incomplete. The table shows around 270,000 clones, with less than 90% occurring only once. Input material: peripheral blood. All receptors derive from a man aged 55 to 70 with acute or convalescent COVID-19.

The J gene is TRBJ1-5, the V gene TRBV6-1; D uncertain. V was trimmed by 3 bases and J by 2 bases, leaving 11 bases between them. The CDR3 loop spans 15 amino acids. Germline V CDR1 and CDR2: MNHNS, SASEGT. CDR3 nucleotides: TGTGCCAGCAGTGATGTTAACGGGGGCAATCAGCCCCAGCATTTT. Translating it yields CASSDVNGGNQPQHF.

In DNA form, the CDR3 reads TGTGCCAGCGCTATTCGGGTTGAAAAACTGTTTTTT. Its translation is CASAIRVEKLFF. The rearrangement links TRBV18 to TRBJ1-4, with unresolved D. Trimming took 8 bases from V and 7 from J, leaving 11 bases between them. This CDR3 has 12 residues. Germline CDR1 is KGHSH and CDR2 is LQKENI. Combining the CDR3 with reference TRBV18 and TRBJ1-4 gives the whole variable domain NAGVMQNPRHLVRRRGQEARLRCSPMKGHSHVYWYRQLPEEGLKFMVYLQKENIIDESGMPKERFSAEFPKEGPSILRIQQVVRGDSAAYFCASAIRVEKLFFGSGTQLSVL.